The clone carrying this T cell receptor beta chain was counted many times. Its antigen is currently unknown. The sample belongs to a study of molecular identifiers for immune sequencing clone quantification. Whole-study findings and limits: Clones with over 20 RNA copies captured over 99% of effector molecules but under 1% of naive ones.

V lost 2 bases, J lost 0 bases, and 8 bases lay in between. The CDR3 totals 14 residues. Germline V gene sequence: CDR1 MGHRA, CDR2 YSYEKL. TCRdb reprocessed the PCR reads via MiXCR and lists one record per CDR3 protein. The table has 250,000 to 400,000 distinct CDR3 sequences, about 21% seen once. The receptor's source is a human donor in good health. Some libraries in this study had Jurkat cell RNA spiked in. The genes are TRBV4-1 and TRBJ2-7, with a weak D call TRBD1 (5 bases). Material for sequencing was naive CD8+ T cells from blood, with Jurkat cell RNA spiked in. Subset indicated: FACS-sorted CD8+CD4-CCR7+CD45RA+ naive T cells. Here the CDR3 DNA reads TGCGCCAGCAGCCAACCAGGGCGCTCCTACGAGCAGTACTTC. This sequence encodes CASSQPGRSYEQYF.